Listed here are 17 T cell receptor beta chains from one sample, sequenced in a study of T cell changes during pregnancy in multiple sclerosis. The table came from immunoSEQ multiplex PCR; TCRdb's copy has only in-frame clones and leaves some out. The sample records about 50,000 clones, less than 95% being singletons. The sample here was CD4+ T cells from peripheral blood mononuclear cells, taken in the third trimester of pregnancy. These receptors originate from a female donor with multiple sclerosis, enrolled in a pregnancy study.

The CDR3 bases are TGTGCCAGCAGAACCGGGACTAGCATAGGAAGGCAAGAGACCCAGTACTTC. The encoded protein is CASRTGTSIGRQETQYF. J is TRBJ2-5 and V is TRBV27; 9 bases agree with TRBD2. The CDR3 is made up of 17 amino acids. Germline-derived CDR1 and CDR2 are MNHEY and SMNVEV (reference sequence). Trimming cost V 6 bases and J 2 bases; bases outside gene matches: 13.

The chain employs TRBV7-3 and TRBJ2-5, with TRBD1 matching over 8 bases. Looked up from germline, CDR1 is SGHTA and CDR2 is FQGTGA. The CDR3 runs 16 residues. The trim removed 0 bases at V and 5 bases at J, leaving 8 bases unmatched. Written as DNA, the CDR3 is TGTGCCAGCAGCTTAACCGACAGGGGAGGCTTCGAGACCCAGTACTTC. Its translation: CASSLTDRGGFETQYF.

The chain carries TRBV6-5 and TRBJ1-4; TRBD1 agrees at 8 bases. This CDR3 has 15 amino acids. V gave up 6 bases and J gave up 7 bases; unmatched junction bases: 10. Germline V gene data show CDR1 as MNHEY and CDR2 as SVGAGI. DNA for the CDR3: TGTGCCAGCAGGATAGGACAGGGAACTTCTGAAAAACTGTTTTTT. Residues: CASRIGQGTSEKLFF.

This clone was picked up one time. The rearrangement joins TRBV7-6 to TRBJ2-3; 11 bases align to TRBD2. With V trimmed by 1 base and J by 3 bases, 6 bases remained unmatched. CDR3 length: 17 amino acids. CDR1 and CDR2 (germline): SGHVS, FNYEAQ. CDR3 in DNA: TGTGCCAGCAGCTTAGGGGGACTAGCGGCCTCGACAGATACGCAGTATTTT. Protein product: CASSLGGLAASTDTQYF.

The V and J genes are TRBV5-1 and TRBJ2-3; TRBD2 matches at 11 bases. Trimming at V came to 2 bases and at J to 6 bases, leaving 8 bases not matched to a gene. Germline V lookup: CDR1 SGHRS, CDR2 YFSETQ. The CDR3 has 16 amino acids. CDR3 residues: CASSFASGRSMDTQYF. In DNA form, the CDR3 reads TGCGCCAGCAGCTTTGCTAGCGGGAGGTCAATGGATACGCAGTATTTT.

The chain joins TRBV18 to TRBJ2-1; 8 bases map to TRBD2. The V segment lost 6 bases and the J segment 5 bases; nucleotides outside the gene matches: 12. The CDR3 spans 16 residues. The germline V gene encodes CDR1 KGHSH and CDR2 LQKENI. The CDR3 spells CASSLIAGTGHNEQFF. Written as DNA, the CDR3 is TGTGCCAGCTCCCTAATAGCGGGGACGGGGCACAATGAGCAGTTCTTC.

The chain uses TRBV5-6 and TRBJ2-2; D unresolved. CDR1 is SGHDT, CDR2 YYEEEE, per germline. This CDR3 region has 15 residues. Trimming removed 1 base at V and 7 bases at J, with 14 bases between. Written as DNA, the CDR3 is TGTGCCAGCAGCTTGTTTCCGACGGGTAACGGGGAGCTGTTTTTT. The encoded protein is CASSLFPTGNGELFF.

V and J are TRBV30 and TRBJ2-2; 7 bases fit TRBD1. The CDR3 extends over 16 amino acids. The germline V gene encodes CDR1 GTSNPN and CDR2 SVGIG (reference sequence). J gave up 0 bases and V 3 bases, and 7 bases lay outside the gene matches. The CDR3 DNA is TGTGCCTGGAGAACAGGGGCTGGTTCGAACACCGGGGAGCTGTTTTTT. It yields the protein CAWRTGAGSNTGELFF.

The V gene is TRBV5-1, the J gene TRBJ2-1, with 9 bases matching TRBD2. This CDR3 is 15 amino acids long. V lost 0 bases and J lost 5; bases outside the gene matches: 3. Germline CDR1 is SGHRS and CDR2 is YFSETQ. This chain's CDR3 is CASSLVLAGNNEQFF. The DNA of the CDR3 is TGCGCCAGCAGCTTGGTCCTAGCGGGAAACAATGAGCAGTTCTTC.

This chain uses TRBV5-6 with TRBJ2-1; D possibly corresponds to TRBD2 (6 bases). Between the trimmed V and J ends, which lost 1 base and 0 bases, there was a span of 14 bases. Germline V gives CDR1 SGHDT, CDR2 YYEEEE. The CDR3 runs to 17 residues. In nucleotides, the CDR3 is TGTGCCAGCAGCTTGTTCCCGGGGGTGGGCTCCTACAATGAGCAGTTCTTC. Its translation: CASSLFPGVGSYNEQFF.

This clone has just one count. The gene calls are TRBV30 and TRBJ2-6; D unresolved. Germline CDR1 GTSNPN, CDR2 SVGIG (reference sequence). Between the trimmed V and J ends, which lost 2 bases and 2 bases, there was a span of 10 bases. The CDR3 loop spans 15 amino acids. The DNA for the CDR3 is TGTGCCTGGAGTCTGTACCGGGCTGGGGCCAACGTCCTGACTTTC. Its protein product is CAWSLYRAGANVLTF.

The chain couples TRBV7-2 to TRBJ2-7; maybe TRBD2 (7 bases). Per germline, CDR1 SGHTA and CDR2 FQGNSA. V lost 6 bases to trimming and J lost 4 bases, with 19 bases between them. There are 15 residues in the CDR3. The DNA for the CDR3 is TGTGCCAGCAGTTCCACAACGGGGGGCTTATACGAGCAGTACTTC. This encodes CASSSTTGGLYEQYF. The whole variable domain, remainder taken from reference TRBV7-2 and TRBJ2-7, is GAGVSQSPSNKVTEKGKDVELRCDPISGHTALYWYRQSLGQGLEFLIYFQGNSAPDKSGLPSDRFSAERTGGSVSTLTIQRTQQEDSAVYLCASSSTTGGLYEQYFGPGTRLTVT.

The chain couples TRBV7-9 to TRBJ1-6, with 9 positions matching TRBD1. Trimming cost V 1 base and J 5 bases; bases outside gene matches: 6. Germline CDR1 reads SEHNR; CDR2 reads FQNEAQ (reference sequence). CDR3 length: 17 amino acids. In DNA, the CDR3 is TGTGCCAGCAGCTTAGGGACAGGGGCAAGGGATAATTCACCCCTCCACTTT. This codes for CASSLGTGARDNSPLHF. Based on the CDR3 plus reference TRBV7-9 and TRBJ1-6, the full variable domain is DTGVSQNPRHKITKRGQNVTFRCDPISEHNRLYWYRQTLGQGPEFLTYFQNEAQLEKSRLLSDRFSAERPKGSFSTLEIQRTEQGDSAMYLCASSLGTGARDNSPLHFGNGTRLTVT.

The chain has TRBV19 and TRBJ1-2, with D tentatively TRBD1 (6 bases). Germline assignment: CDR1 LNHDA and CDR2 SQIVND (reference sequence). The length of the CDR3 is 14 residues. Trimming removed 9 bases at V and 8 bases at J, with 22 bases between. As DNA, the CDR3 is TGTGCCAGCAAAAAGACAGGCTTACAGGACGGCTACACCTTC. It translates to CASKKTGLQDGYTF.

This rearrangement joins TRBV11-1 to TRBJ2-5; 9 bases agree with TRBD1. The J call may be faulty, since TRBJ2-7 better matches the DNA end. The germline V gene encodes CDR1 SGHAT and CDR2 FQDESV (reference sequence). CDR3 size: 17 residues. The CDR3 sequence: CASSLGSGTGYVYEQYF. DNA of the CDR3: TGTGCCAGCAGCTTAGGATCCGGGACAGGGTATGTCTACGAGCAGTACTTC.

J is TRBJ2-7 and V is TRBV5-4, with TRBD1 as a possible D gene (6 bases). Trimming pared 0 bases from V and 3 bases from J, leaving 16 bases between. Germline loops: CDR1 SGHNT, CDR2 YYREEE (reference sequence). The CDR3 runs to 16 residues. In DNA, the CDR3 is TGTGCCAGCAGCTTGGGGCTAGGGGGTTTAAACTACGAGCAGTACTTC. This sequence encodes CASSLGLGGLNYEQYF.

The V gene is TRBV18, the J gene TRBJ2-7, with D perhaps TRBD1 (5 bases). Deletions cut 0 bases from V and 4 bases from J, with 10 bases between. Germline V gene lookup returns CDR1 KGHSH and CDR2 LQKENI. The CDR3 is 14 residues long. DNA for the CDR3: TGTGCCAGCTCACCACCGATGGGGCAGTACGAGCAGTACTTC. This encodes CASSPPMGQYEQYF.